The 31 T cell receptor beta chains reported below all come from one sample, sequenced in a study of cytomegalovirus exposure and HLA in healthy donors. With 60 Vbeta and 13 Jbeta primers, the PCR was carried out. The assay was immunoSEQ multiplex PCR, and TCRdb's table has in-frame clones only and misses some. This sample has over 95,000 clones; over 65% occur once, and the top ten carry around 2.7%. Sequencing was carried out using PBMCs. The receptors originated from a woman between 18 and 29 years old in good health and CMV-seronegative.

This clone was found a few times. This chain links TRBV5-6 with TRBJ1-4, with D perhaps matching TRBD1 (6 bases). The CDR3 loop spans 16 amino acids. The germline CDR1 and CDR2 sequences are SGHDT and YYEEEE. Trimming stripped 3 bases from V and 5 bases from J, with 17 bases between. The CDR3 reads CASSYRGAGSNEKLFF. The DNA for the CDR3 is TGTGCCAGCAGCTACCGGGGGGCAGGTTCAAATGAAAAACTGTTTTTT.

This clone has just a few counts. The CDR3 sequence: CASSQTSGRGGIQYF. CDR3 DNA sequence: TGCGCCAGCAGCCAAACTAGCGGGCGCGGGGGGATTCAGTACTTC. The chain recombines TRBV4-3 with TRBJ2-4; 9 nucleotides line up with TRBD2. Germline V CDR1 and CDR2: LGHNA, YSLEER. The CDR3 length is 15 residues. The V and J ends lost 2 bases and 10 bases, in that order; junction bases with no gene match: 9.

V gene TRBV6-1 combines with J gene TRBJ2-1; perhaps TRBD1 as D (8 bases). Germline CDR1 is MNHNS and CDR2 is SASEGT. V was shortened by 5 bases and J by 9 bases, with 17 bases between the two germline ends. The CDR3 runs 14 residues. CDR3: CASSTRTGRGEQFF. CDR3 bases: TGTGCCAGCAGTACACGGACAGGGAGGGGTGAGCAGTTCTTC.

The chain recombines TRBV4-1 with TRBJ2-5; 10 nucleotides align to TRBD2. With 1 base clipped from V and 2 bases from J, the junction kept 4 bases outside the gene matches. CDR3 length equals 16 residues. Germline V gene sequence: CDR1 MGHRA, CDR2 YSYEKL. CDR3 bases: TGCGCCAGCAGCCAAGGGGGACTAGCGAGGCAAGAGACCCAGTACTTC. It encodes CASSQGGLARQETQYF.

This rearrangement joins TRBV5-1 to TRBJ2-5, with no clear D. Germline loops: CDR1 SGHRS, CDR2 YFSETQ. The CDR3 extends over 15 amino acids. The ends were cut back, 3 bases at V and 1 base at J, with 13 bases in the middle. CDR3 loop: CASSSDHSRQETQYF. DNA of the CDR3: TGCGCCAGCAGCTCAGACCACAGTCGCCAAGAGACCCAGTACTTC.

This clone was counted a few times. The V and J genes are TRBV6-5 and TRBJ1-6, with 10 bases fitting TRBD1. The trim removed 7 bases at V and 9 bases at J, leaving 3 bases unmatched. This CDR3 comprises 13 residues. Germline V gives CDR1 MNHEY, CDR2 SVGAGI. CDR3: CASKTGGGSPLHF. The CDR3 DNA follows: TGTGCCAGCAAGACAGGGGGCGGTTCACCCCTCCACTTT.

V usage is TRBV9 and J usage is TRBJ1-1, with D maybe TRBD1 (5 bases). From germline, CDR1 is SGDLS and CDR2 YYNGEE. V was pared by 7 bases and J by 4 bases, with 14 bases between. The length of the CDR3 is 13 residues. The CDR3 loop reads CASPWGEGTEAFF. The CDR3 nucleotides are TGTGCCAGCCCTTGGGGGGAAGGCACTGAAGCTTTCTTT. The complete variable domain, with remaining parts taken from reference TRBV9 and TRBJ1-1, reads DSGVTQTPKHLITATGQRVTLRCSPRSGDLSVYWYQQSLDQGLQFLIQYYNGEERAKGNILERFSAQQFPDLHSELNLSSLELGDSALYFCASPWGEGTEAFFGQGTRLTVV.

The CDR3 is CASSSQGRGRGNQPQHF. The CDR3 nucleotides read TGTGCCAGCAGTTCGCAGGGAAGGGGCCGGGGCAATCAGCCCCAGCATTTT. The rearrangement uses TRBV27 and TRBJ1-5; the D gene is possibly TRBD1 (5 bases). This CDR3 region has 17 residues. V was pared by 4 bases and J by 2 bases, with 18 bases between. Germline V lookup: CDR1 MNHEY, CDR2 SMNVEV (reference sequence).

This clone has ten or more counts. The chain links TRBV27 to TRBJ1-2; possible D gene TRBD1, 5 bases. Between the trimmed V and J ends, which lost 6 bases and 0 bases, there was a span of 11 bases. Per germline, CDR1 MNHEY and CDR2 SMNVEV (reference sequence). This CDR3 has 14 residues. The CDR3 here is CASSDSPANYGYTF. The CDR3 region has the DNA TGTGCCAGCAGCGACAGCCCAGCTAACTATGGCTACACCTTC.

V usage is TRBV28 and J usage is TRBJ2-7; possibly TRBD2 for D (6 bases). Per germline, CDR1 MDHEN and CDR2 SYDVKM. The V gene lost 5 bases and the J gene lost 5 bases, with 16 bases spanning the gap. CDR3 length: 14 residues. The DNA of the CDR3 is TGTGCCAGCAGTGCTCCGGGGAGGTCCCACGAGCAGTACGTC. Translation: CASSAPGRSHEQYV.

CDR3 nucleotides: TGTGCCATCAAGGGACAGGTGGATGAAAAACTGTTTTTT. This translates into CAIKGQVDEKLFF. V gene TRBV10-3 combines with J gene TRBJ1-4, with 8 bases fitting TRBD1. J lost 6 bases, V lost 7 bases, and 4 bases had no gene match. The CDR3 has 13 amino acids. Germline loops: CDR1 ENHRY, CDR2 SYGVKD.

The chain uses TRBV7-9 and TRBJ2-3; D perhaps matches TRBD2 (6 bases). The V gene lost 5 bases and the J gene lost 0 bases, with 9 bases spanning the gap. From germline, CDR1 is SEHNR and CDR2 FQNEAQ (reference sequence). This CDR3 is 14 amino acids long. CDR3 DNA sequence: TGTGCCAGCAGCGGCGGGGCTAGCACAGATACGCAGTATTTT. Translating it yields CASSGGASTDTQYF. Combining the CDR3 with reference TRBV7-9 and TRBJ2-3 gives the whole variable domain DTGVSQNPRHKITKRGQNVTFRCDPISEHNRLYWYRQTLGQGPEFLTYFQNEAQLEKSRLLSDRFSAERPKGSFSTLEIQRTEQGDSAMYLCASSGGASTDTQYFGPGTRLTVL.

V usage is TRBV29-1 and J usage is TRBJ1-1, with 7 positions matching TRBD1. The CDR3 spans 14 residues. Losses at the gene ends were 0 bases for V and 5 bases for J; bases not matched to a gene: 6. Germline values: CDR1 SQVTM, CDR2 ANQGSEA. The CDR3 DNA sequence: TGCAGCGTTGAAGAGACAGGGTCCGCGACTGAAGCTTTCTTT. It specifies CSVEETGSATEAFF.

V gene TRBV7-8 combines with J gene TRBJ1-1; unclear D gene. The V and J ends lost 1 base and 1 base respectively, with 7 bases between them. Per germline, CDR1 SGHVS and CDR2 FQNEAQ. The CDR3 is made up of 14 amino acids. The CDR3 DNA sequence: TGTGCCAGCAGCTTAGGACATTCGAACACTGAAGCTTTCTTT. Residues: CASSLGHSNTEAFF.

This clone was counted a single time. V is TRBV29-1 and J is TRBJ2-5, with D perhaps TRBD2 (6 bases). The CDR3 runs 12 residues. Germline V CDR1 and CDR2: SQVTM, ANQGSEA. Between the trimmed V and J ends, which lost 3 bases and 5 bases, there was a span of 10 bases. CDR3 DNA: TGCAGCGTTGAGGGGGGTTTTGAGACCCAGTACTTC. This codes for CSVEGGFETQYF.

This chain links TRBV11-2 with TRBJ1-2; D unclear. Trimming took 8 bases from V and 5 from J, leaving 18 bases between them. The germline CDR1 and CDR2 sequences are SGHAT and FQNNGV. This CDR3 comprises 14 residues. The CDR3 reads CASFGGDRNYGYTF. In nucleotides, the CDR3 is TGTGCCAGCTTCGGCGGAGATAGGAATTATGGCTACACCTTC. Filled out from reference TRBV11-2 and TRBJ1-2, the complete variable domain reads EAGVAQSPRYKIIEKRQSVAFWCNPISGHATLYWYQQILGQGPKLLIQFQNNGVVDDSQLPKDRFSAERLKGVDSTLKIQPAKLEDSAVYLCASFGGDRNYGYTFGSGTRLTVV.

The chain links TRBV5-1 to TRBJ2-3; 7 nucleotides match TRBD1. This CDR3 spans 15 amino acids. Unmatched junction bases numbered 8, after V lost 1 base and J lost 6 bases. Germline V lookup: CDR1 SGHRS, CDR2 YFSETQ. CDR3 coding DNA: TGCGCCAGCAGCTTGAGGGGGCCCCAATGGGATACGCAGTATTTT. Translation: CASSLRGPQWDTQYF.

V usage is TRBV6-5 and J usage is TRBJ2-5; D remains unclear. Trimming pared 6 bases from V and 5 bases from J, leaving 13 bases between. CDR1 MNHEY and CDR2 SVGAGI come from the germline V gene. The CDR3 length is 13 residues. The CDR3 sequence is CASRLSYRETQYF. CDR3 nucleotide sequence: TGTGCCAGCAGACTCTCCTACCGGGAGACCCAGTACTTC.

The CDR3 protein is CASSSLASNQPQHF. Written as DNA, the CDR3 is TGTGCCAGCAGTTCCCTGGCCAGTAATCAGCCCCAGCATTTT. The gene calls are TRBV28 and TRBJ1-5; D is unclear. V lost 4 bases to trimming and J lost 4 bases, with 11 bases between them. This CDR3 contains 14 residues. Germline CDR1 is MDHEN and CDR2 is SYDVKM.

This sequence joins TRBV5-4 and TRBJ2-2; possible D gene TRBD2, 6 bases. CDR3 length equals 15 residues. V lost 0 bases, J lost 0 bases, and 6 bases lay in between. Germline CDR1 and CDR2: SGHNT and YYREEE (reference sequence). CDR3 DNA sequence: TGTGCCAGCAGCTTGGGACTAGCGAACACCGGGGAGCTGTTTTTT. Amino acid sequence: CASSLGLANTGELFF. Variable domain in full (rest from reference TRBV5-4 and TRBJ2-2): ETGVTQSPTHLIKTRGQQVTLRCSSQSGHNTVSWYQQALGQGPQFIFQYYREEENGRGNFPPRFSGLQFPNYSSELNVNALELDDSALYLCASSLGLANTGELFFGEGSRLTVL.

The chain recombines TRBV4-1 with TRBJ2-1, with a tentative D call TRBD2 (5 bases). Trimming stripped 1 base from V and 4 bases from J, with 11 bases between. The CDR3 is made up of 15 amino acids. Germline V CDR1 and CDR2: MGHRA, YSYEKL. The CDR3 region is CASSQGTQTYNEQFF. In DNA, the CDR3 is TGCGCCAGCAGCCAAGGGACTCAAACTTACAATGAGCAGTTCTTC.

This chain links TRBV2 with TRBJ2-2, with 8 bases that match TRBD2. Germline CDR1 SNHLY, CDR2 FYNNEI. The ends lost 2 bases at V and 5 bases at J; junction bases unmatched: 4. The CDR3 is 15 residues long. The CDR3: CASSESGLGTGELFF. In DNA form, the CDR3 reads TGTGCCAGCAGTGAATCGGGACTAGGAACCGGGGAGCTGTTTTTT.

The chain uses TRBV5-1 and TRBJ2-3; D perhaps matches TRBD1 (6 bases). The V gene lost 7 bases and the J gene lost 2 bases, with 14 bases spanning the gap. CDR1 SGHRS and CDR2 YFSETQ come from the germline V gene. The CDR3 is 14 residues long. The CDR3 region has the DNA TGCGCCAGCGCTGGGGGACAATCCACAGATACGCAGTATTTT. Protein product: CASAGGQSTDTQYF. Based on the CDR3 plus reference TRBV5-1 and TRBJ2-3, the full variable domain is KAGVTQTPRYLIKTRGQQVTLSCSPISGHRSVSWYQQTPGQGLQFLFEYFSETQRNKGNFPGRFSGRQFSNSRSEMNVSTLELGDSALYLCASAGGQSTDTQYFGPGTRLTVL.

V and J are TRBV5-6 and TRBJ1-1; unclear D gene. Germline-derived CDR1 and CDR2 are SGHDT and YYEEEE. The CDR3 runs 16 residues. V lost 0 bases and J 5 bases, leaving 17 bases between the germline ends. Written as DNA, the CDR3 is TGTGCCAGCAGCTTGGTAGCCGGTCGCGATGTGACTGAAGCTTTCTTT. This codes for CASSLVAGRDVTEAFF. Combining the CDR3 with reference TRBV5-6 and TRBJ1-1 gives the whole variable domain DAGVTQSPTHLIKTRGQQVTLRCSPKSGHDTVSWYQQALGQGPQFIFQYYEEEERQRGNFPDRFSGHQFPNYSSELNVNALLLGDSALYLCASSLVAGRDVTEAFFGQGTRLTVV.

This clone was found a few times. The chain employs TRBV6-5 and TRBJ2-7; 8 nucleotides line up with TRBD2. The CDR3 extends over 14 amino acids. V was pared by 6 bases and J by 2 bases, with 6 bases of the junction left unmatched. In germline, CDR1 is MNHEY, CDR2 SVGAGI. CDR3 bases: TGTGCCAGCAGCCCGGGACTAGGAACCTACGAGCAGTACTTC. Amino acid sequence: CASSPGLGTYEQYF.

The rearrangement uses TRBV4-1 and TRBJ2-1, with D maybe TRBD2 (5 bases). The V end was cut by 3 bases, the J end by 9 bases, with 21 bases between. The CDR3 totals 16 residues. Per germline, CDR1 MGHRA and CDR2 YSYEKL. The DNA for the CDR3 is TGCGCCAGCAGCCAGTCCGGGATCCTCAAGGTGGGTGAGCAGTTCTTC. It codes for CASSQSGILKVGEQFF.

The table lists this clone with a few counts. This rearrangement joins TRBV2 to TRBJ1-1; TRBD1 is a possible D gene (6 bases). CDR1 is SNHLY and CDR2 is FYNNEI in the germline V gene. CDR3 length equals 16 residues. V was clipped by 6 bases and J by 2 bases, with 19 bases between them. The CDR3 is CASSVAQGYPNTEAFF. The CDR3 nucleotides are TGTGCCAGCAGCGTAGCACAGGGCTATCCTAACACTGAAGCTTTCTTT.

The chain is built from TRBV21-1 and TRBJ1-5. TRBV21-1 is a pseudogene locus. The CDR3 is 14 residues long. CDR3 nucleotides: TGTGCCGTCTGGGGAGGGGCGCCCGGACAGCCCCAGCATTTT. The encoded protein is CAVWGGAPGQPQHF.

The rearrangement joins TRBV28 to TRBJ1-1; D unresolved. V lost 3 bases to trimming and J lost 2 bases, with 16 bases between them. From germline, CDR1 is MDHEN and CDR2 SYDVKM. This CDR3 region has 16 residues. As DNA, the CDR3 is TGTGCCAGCAGTTTCCTTGGAGGAATTCTAAACACTGAAGCTTTCTTT. It translates to CASSFLGGILNTEAFF.

This chain uses TRBV5-1 with TRBJ1-1, with a tentative D call TRBD1 (6 bases). CDR3 length: 14 residues. Germline V lookup: CDR1 SGHRS, CDR2 YFSETQ. V was cut by 0 bases and J by 1 base, with 7 bases left in between. CDR3 in amino acids: CASSLEGQNTEAFF. The CDR3 DNA reads TGCGCCAGCAGCTTGGAGGGACAGAACACTGAAGCTTTCTTT.

This chain joins TRBV4-2 and TRBJ2-3, with TRBD1 identical over 8 bases. The length of the CDR3 is 16 residues. V was clipped by 4 bases and J by 2 bases; unmatched bases: 8. The germline V gene has CDR1 LGHNA and CDR2 YNFKEQ. CDR3 nucleotide sequence: TGTGCCAGCAGCCGAGGAGACAGGGGCACCACAGATACGCAGTATTTT. Amino acids: CASSRGDRGTTDTQYF.